Detailed here is one T cell receptor beta chain. Generated by immunoSEQ multiplex PCR, the TCRdb table keeps only in-frame clones and is missing some. This sample has hundreds of thousands of clones, with more than 75% found just once. The data are from a study of blood T cell repertoires in COVID-19. This CDR3 comprises 14 residues. Per the germline V gene, CDR1 is SNHLY and CDR2 is FYNNEI. Germline trimming cut 11 bases from V and 0 bases from J; bases unmatched to any gene: 7. Sequenced: PBMCs or T cells enriched from blood (not recorded which). The chain recombines TRBV2 with TRBJ2-3, with 8 bases lining up with TRBD2. This clonotype was obtained from a man aged 35-49 years who had recovered from COVID-19. The CDR3 spells CAVRLASSTDTQYF. CDR3 coding DNA: TGTGCCGTGAGACTAGCGTCTAGCACAGATACGCAGTATTTT.